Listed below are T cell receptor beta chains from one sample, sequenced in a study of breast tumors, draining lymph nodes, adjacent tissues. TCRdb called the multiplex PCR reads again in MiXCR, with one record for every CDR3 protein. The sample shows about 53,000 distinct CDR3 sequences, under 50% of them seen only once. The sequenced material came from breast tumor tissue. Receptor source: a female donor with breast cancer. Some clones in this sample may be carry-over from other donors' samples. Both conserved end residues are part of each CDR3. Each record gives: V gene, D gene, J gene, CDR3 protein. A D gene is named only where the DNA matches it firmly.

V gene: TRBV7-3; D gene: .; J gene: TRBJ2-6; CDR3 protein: CASSFPGANVLTF
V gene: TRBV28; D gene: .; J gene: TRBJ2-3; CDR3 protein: CASSLLSTDTQYF
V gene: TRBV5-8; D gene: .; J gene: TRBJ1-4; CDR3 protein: CASSLGDSATNEKLFF
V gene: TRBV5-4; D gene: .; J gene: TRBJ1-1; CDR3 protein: CASSSAGIANTEAFF
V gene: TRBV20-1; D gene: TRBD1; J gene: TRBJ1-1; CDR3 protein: CSARAGGGTGDTEAFF
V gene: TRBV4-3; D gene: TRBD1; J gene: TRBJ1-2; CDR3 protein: CASSQDSTGFYGYTF
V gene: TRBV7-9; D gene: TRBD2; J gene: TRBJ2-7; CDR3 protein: CASSPLLAGEGEQYF
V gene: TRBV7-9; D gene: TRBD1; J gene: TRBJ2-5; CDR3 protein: CASSLGGTGGETQYF
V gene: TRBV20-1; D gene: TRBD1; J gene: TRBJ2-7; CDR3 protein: CSAWTGSSYEQYF
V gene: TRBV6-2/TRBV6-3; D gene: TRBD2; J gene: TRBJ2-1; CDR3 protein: CASSPAGGRSYNEQFF
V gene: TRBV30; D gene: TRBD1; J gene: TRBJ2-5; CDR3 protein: CAWKQGGGETQYF
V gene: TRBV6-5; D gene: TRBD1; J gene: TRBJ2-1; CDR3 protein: CASSRNRDRVRNEQFF
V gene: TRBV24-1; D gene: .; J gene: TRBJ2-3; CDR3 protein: CATSDLASTDTQYF
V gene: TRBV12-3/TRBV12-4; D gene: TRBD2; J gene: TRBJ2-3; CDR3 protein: CASRGLAGPSTDTQYF
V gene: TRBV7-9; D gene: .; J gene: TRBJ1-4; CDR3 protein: CASSLGSSTNEKLFF
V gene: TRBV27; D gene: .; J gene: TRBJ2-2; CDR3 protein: CASSLRTGELFF
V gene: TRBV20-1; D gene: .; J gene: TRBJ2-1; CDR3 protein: CSARDAGTEYNEQFF
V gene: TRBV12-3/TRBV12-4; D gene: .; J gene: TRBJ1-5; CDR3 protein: CASSLGWTDYNQPQHF
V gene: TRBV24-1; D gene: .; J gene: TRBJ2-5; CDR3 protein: CATSDAGIQTQYF
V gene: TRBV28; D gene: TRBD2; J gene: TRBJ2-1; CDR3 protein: CASSPTGGSGLEQFF
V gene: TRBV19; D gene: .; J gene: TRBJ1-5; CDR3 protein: CASSIVRGASNQPQHF
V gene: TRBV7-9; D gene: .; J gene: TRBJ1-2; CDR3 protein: CASSSDNVNYGYTF
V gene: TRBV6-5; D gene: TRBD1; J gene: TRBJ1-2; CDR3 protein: CASRTSGGNYGYTF
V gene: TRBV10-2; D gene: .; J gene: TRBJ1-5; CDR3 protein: CASSESGGNQPQHF
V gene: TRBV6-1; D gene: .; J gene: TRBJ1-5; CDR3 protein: CASSTSNQPQHF
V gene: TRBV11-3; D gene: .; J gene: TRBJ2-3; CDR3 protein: CASSLGLGPSTDTQYF
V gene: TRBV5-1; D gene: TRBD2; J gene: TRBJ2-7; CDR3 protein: CASRRESGYEQYF